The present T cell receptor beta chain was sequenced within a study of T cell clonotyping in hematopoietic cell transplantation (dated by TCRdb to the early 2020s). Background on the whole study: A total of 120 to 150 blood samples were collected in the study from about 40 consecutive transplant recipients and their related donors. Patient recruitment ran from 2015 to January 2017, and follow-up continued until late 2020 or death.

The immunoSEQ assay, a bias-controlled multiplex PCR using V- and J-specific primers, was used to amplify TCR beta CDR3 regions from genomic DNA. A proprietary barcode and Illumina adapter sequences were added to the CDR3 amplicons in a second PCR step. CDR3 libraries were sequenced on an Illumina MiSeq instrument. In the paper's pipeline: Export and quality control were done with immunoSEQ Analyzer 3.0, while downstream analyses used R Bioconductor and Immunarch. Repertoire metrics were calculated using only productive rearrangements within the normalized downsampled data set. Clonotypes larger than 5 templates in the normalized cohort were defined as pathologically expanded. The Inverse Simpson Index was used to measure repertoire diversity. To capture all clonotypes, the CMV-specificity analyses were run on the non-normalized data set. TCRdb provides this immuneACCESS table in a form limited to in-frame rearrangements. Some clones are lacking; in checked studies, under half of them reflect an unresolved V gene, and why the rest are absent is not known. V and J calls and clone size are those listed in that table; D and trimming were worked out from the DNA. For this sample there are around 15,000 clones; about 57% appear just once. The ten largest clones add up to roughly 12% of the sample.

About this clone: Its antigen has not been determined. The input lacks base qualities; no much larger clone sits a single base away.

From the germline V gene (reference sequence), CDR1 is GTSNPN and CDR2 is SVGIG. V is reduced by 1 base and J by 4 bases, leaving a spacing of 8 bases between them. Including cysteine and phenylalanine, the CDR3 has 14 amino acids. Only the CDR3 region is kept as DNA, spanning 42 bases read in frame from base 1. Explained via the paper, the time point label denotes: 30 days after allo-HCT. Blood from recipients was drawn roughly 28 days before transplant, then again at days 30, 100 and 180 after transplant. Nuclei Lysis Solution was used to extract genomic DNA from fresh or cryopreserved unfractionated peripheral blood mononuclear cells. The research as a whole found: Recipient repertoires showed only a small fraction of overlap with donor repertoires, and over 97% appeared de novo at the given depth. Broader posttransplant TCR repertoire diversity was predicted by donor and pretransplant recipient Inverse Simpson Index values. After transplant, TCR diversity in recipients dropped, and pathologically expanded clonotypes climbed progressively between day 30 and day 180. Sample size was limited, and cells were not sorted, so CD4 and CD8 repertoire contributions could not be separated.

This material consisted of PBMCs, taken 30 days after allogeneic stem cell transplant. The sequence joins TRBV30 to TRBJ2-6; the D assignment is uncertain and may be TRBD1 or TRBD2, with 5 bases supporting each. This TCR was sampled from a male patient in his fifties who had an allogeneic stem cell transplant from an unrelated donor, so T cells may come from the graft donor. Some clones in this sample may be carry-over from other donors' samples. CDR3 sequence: CAWSEGTGANVLTF. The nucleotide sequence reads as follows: TGTGCCTGGAGTGAAGGGACCGGGGCCAACGTCCTGACTTTC. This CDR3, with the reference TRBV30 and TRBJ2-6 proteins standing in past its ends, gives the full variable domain SQTIHQWPATLVQPVGSPLSLECTVEGTSNPNLYWYRQAAGRGLQLLFYSVGIGQISSEVPQNLSASRPQDRQFILSSKKLLLSDSGFYLCAWSEGTGANVLTFGAGSRLTVL.